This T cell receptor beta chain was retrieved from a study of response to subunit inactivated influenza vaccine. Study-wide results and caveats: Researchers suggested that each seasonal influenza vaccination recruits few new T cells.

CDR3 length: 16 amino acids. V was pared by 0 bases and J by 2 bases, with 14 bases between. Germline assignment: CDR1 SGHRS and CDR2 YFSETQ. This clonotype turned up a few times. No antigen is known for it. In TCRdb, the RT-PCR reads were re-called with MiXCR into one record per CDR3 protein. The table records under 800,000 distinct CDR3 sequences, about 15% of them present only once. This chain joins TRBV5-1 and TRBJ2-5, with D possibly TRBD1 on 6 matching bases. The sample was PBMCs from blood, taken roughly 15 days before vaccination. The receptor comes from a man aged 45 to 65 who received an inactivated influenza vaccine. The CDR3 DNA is TGCGCCAGCAGCTTGGGGATCAACAGGGTACAAGAGACCCAGTACTTC. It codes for CASSLGINRVQETQYF.